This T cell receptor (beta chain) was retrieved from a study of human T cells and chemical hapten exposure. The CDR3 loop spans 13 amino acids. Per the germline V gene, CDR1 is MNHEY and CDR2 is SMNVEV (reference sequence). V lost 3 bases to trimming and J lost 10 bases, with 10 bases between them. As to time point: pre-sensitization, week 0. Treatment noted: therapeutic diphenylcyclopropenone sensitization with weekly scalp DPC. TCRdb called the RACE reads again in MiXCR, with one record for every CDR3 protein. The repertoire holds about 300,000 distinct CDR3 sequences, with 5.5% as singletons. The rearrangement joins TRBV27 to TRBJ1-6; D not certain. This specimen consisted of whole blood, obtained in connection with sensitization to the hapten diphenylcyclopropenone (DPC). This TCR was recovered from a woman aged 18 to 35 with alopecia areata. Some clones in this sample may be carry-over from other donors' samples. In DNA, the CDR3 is TGTGCCAGCAGTTTCGGTGAAGTCTCACCCCTCCACTTT. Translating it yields CASSFGEVSPLHF.